This TCR beta chain came from a study of blood T cell repertoires in COVID-19. Study-wide context: T cells, B-cell-depleted T cells, or PBMCs supplied cDNA or gDNA.

V was clipped by 3 bases and J by 2 bases, with 5 bases between them. Per the germline V gene, CDR1 is SGHTS and CDR2 is YDEGEE. This CDR3 is built from 13 residues. Only in-frame clones appear in the TCRdb table, and some are missing; sequencing was by immunoSEQ multiplex PCR. The sample lists some 140,000 clones, more than 70% occurring once. The sequencing sample was made of PBMCs or T cells enriched from blood (not recorded which). This rearrangement joins TRBV5-8 to TRBJ2-2; D ambiguous. This receptor was taken from a man aged 35 to 55 with acute COVID-19. The CDR3 nucleotides read TGTGCCAGCAGCTCCTCTAACACCGGGGAGCTGTTTTTT. Translation gives CASSSSNTGELFF. The variable domain in full, completed from reference TRBV5-8 and TRBJ2-2, reads EAGVTQSPTHLIKTRGQQATLRCSPISGHTSVYWYQQALGLGLQFLLWYDEGEERNRGNFPPRFSGRQFPNYSSELNVNALELEDSALYLCASSSSNTGELFFGEGSRLTVL.